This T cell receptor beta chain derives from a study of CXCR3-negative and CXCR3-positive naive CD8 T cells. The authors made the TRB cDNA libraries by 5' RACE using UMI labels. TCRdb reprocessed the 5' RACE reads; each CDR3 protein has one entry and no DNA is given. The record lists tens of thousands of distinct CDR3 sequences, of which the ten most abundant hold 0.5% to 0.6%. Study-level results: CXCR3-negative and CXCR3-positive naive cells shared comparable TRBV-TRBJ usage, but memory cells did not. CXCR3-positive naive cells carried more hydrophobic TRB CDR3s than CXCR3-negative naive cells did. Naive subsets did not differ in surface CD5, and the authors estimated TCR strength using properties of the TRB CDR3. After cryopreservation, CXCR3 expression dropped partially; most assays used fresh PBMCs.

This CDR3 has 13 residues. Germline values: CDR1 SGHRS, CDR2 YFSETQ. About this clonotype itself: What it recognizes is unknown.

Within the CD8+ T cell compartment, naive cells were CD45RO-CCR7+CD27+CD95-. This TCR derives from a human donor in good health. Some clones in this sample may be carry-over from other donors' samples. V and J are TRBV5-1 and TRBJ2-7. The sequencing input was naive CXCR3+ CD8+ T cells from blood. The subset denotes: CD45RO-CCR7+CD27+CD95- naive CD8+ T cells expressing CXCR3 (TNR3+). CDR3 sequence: CASSFGTGYEQYF.